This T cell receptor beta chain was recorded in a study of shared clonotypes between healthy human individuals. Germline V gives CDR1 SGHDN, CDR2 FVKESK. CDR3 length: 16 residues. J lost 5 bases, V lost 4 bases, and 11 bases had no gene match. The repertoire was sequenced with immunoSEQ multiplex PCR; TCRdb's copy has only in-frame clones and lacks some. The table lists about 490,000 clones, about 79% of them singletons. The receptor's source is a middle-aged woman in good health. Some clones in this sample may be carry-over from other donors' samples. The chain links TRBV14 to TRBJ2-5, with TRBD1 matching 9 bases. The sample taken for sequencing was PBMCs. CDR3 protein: CASSPPGDRASETQYF. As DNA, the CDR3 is TGTGCCAGCAGCCCCCCCGGGGACAGGGCTTCGGAGACCCAGTACTTC.